One sample yielded the 11 T cell receptor beta chains listed below, sequenced in a study of beta chain features in type 1 diabetes. The study reverse transcribed the entire isolated RNA, so it sequenced expressed TCRB transcripts. Some clones are missing from TCRdb's copy, which holds only in-frame ones; the method was immunoSEQ multiplex PCR. The sample shows 900,000 or so clones, about a sixth of them seen only once. Sequenced material: naive CD4+ T cells from blood. These receptors all stem from a woman aged 18-29 years in good health.

The table lists this clone with a few counts. V gene TRBV7-6 combines with J gene TRBJ2-4; no reliable D call. V lost 4 bases, J lost 1 base, and 17 bases lay in between. This CDR3 is built from 17 residues. Germline CDR1 reads SGHVS; CDR2 reads FNYEAQ. CDR3 nucleotides: TGTGCCAGCAGCTACCCTGGTACTCTGGTCGCCAAAAACATTCAGTACTTC. This translates into CASSYPGTLVAKNIQYF.

This chain connects TRBV10-2 to TRBJ2-7; 7 bases align to TRBD2. CDR3 length equals 13 residues. The germline V gene has CDR1 WSHSY and CDR2 SAAADI. V trimming: 3 bases; J trimming: 3 bases; junction bases outside the gene matches: 2. The CDR3 sequence is CASSEGGSYEQYF. CDR3 bases: TGCGCCAGCAGTGAAGGCGGGAGCTACGAGCAGTACTTC.

The chain is built from TRBV7-2 and TRBJ2-3; 11 nucleotides match TRBD2. The CDR3 covers 18 residues. The trim removed 5 bases at V and 4 bases at J, leaving 14 bases unmatched. Per the germline V gene, CDR1 is SGHTA and CDR2 is FQGNSA. The CDR3 DNA reads TGTGCCAGCAGCCCCACCGGGACTAGCGGAACTTTCGCAGATACGCAGTATTTT. Translation gives CASSPTGTSGTFADTQYF.

The chain is built from TRBV7-2 and TRBJ2-5; 9 bases align to TRBD2. Per germline, CDR1 SGHTA and CDR2 FQGNSA. J lost 6 bases, V lost 3 bases, and 8 bases had no gene match. The CDR3 runs to 15 residues. CDR3 protein: CASSLFSGSWKTQYF. In nucleotides, the CDR3 is TGTGCCAGCAGCTTGTTTAGCGGGAGTTGGAAGACCCAGTACTTC.

The rearrangement joins TRBV28 to TRBJ1-5; D is uncertain. Trimming removed 7 bases at V and 6 bases at J, with 10 bases between. The V gene's germline CDR1 is MDHEN and CDR2 SYDVKM. The CDR3 has 12 residues. The DNA of the CDR3 is TGTGCCAGCAAGGGCGCCGGTCAGCCCCAGCATTTT. This sequence encodes CASKGAGQPQHF.

The V gene is TRBV7-9, the J gene TRBJ2-5; 8 bases agree with TRBD1. CDR3 size: 15 residues. J gave up 4 bases and V 4 bases, and 8 bases lay outside the gene matches. The germline V gene encodes CDR1 SEHNR and CDR2 FQNEAQ (reference sequence). The CDR3 reads CASSWGDRTGETQYF. CDR3 bases: TGTGCCAGCAGCTGGGGGGACAGGACCGGAGAGACCCAGTACTTC.

The V call is TRBV21-1, the J call TRBJ2-3; the table calls TRBD2, which could not be checked here. TRBV21-1 is given as a pseudogene. The CDR3 loop spans 16 amino acids. This CDR3 reads CASKQRTSGNTDTQYF. DNA for the CDR3: TGTGCCAGCAAGCAAAGGACTAGCGGGAATACAGATACGCAGTATTTT.

The chain links TRBV10-2 to TRBJ2-5; 7 bases fit TRBD1. The germline V gene encodes CDR1 WSHSY and CDR2 SAAADI. Trimming at V came to 3 bases and at J to 2 bases, leaving 3 bases not matched to a gene. This CDR3 has 14 residues. The CDR3 region is CASSDWTGQETQYF. In DNA, the CDR3 is TGCGCCAGCAGTGACTGGACAGGTCAAGAGACCCAGTACTTC.

This chain links TRBV4-3 with TRBJ2-5; TRBD2 matches 11 bases. The CDR3 is made up of 19 amino acids. Looked up from germline, CDR1 is LGHNA and CDR2 is YSLEER. After removal of 0 bases from V and 1 base from J, the junction contained 10 bases not matched to a gene. As DNA, the CDR3 is TGCGCCAGCAGCCAAGACTGGCTAGCGGGGGGACGGTTCCAAGAGACCCAGTACTTC. As protein: CASSQDWLAGGRFQETQYF.

In the case of this clone: The sample carries other DNA sequences with the same CDR3. The rearrangement uses TRBV7-9 and TRBJ1-1, with D unclear. V was trimmed by 1 base and J by 1 base, leaving 4 bases between them. The CDR3 contains 13 residues. Germline CDR1 is SEHNR and CDR2 is FQNEAQ (reference sequence). The CDR3 spells CASSLEANTEAFF. DNA of the CDR3: TGTGCCAGCAGCTTAGAAGCGAACACTGAAGCTTTCTTT.

The genes are TRBV27 and TRBJ2-2; weak D call: TRBD1 (6 bases). Germline V gives CDR1 MNHEY, CDR2 SMNVEV (reference sequence). Between the trimmed V and J ends, which lost 2 bases and 5 bases, there was a span of 15 bases. This CDR3 contains 16 residues. In nucleotides, the CDR3 is TGTGCCAGCAGTTTAACCGGGGCAAGGGGGACCGGGGAGCTGTTTTTT. Protein product: CASSLTGARGTGELFF.